This record concerns one T cell receptor (beta chain) sequence. The specificity of this receptor is unknown. No much larger clonotype is one base removed from it; base qualities were not supplied. The sample is drawn from a study of blood T cell repertoires in COVID-19 (dated by TCRdb to about 2020). In terms of the full investigation: Samples covering the acute and convalescent phases of COVID-19 were provided by collaborators in the United States, Italy and Spain. The material from the prospective study consisted of cDNA or gDNA derived from T cells, B-cell-depleted T cells, or PBMCs. The sample metadata nearly always contained a de-identified subject ID, COVID-19 status, age in years and sex. The samples were drawn from two sources: the first 160 participants of the ongoing ImmuneRACE study, and 1,000 to 1,500 subjects contributed by 6 global collaborators. The repertoires were released in a freely available public database meant as a resource for research on the immune response to SARS-CoV-2. Deeply sampled blood TCRbeta repertoires from subjects exposed to, actively infected with, or recovered from COVID-19 were included in the dataset. Where available, HLA class I and class II types were obtained from metadata supplied by the sample provider rather than from assay-based typing.

Participants in the prospective study were enrolled through a virtual design, were aged about 18 to 100 years, and lived in roughly 26 United States geographic areas. In the prospective study, cohorts were assigned on the basis of participant-reported clinical history obtained from a screening survey and a study questionnaire. ImmuneRACE Cohort 3 recovered participants were defined by two consecutive negative NP/OP PCR tests, healthcare professional clearance, or symptom resolution. Each participant in the prospective study had whole blood, serum and a nasopharyngeal or oropharyngeal swab collected by mobile phlebotomists. Participants in the prospective study had the option to provide additional blood draws and questionnaires over a roughly 2-month period. Blood samples from the prospective study were shipped frozen or at room temperature prior to DNA extraction. Study-wide conclusions, independent of this receptor: The quantity of clinical and demographic metadata differed by source and by participant and was supplied without curation.

TCRbeta CDR3 regions were amplified from genomic DNA by means of the immunoSEQ Assay, a bias-controlled multiplex PCR. Processing in the source paper ran as follows. Within the assay, amplification of reference gene primers was used to estimate how many nucleated cells each sample contained. Sequence reads were collapsed and filtered to measure the absolute abundance of every unique TCRbeta CDR3 rearrangement. For each sample, productive Simpson clonality was calculated as the square root of Simpson's diversity index over productive rearrangements. TCRdb obtained this table from immuneACCESS and retained in-frame rearrangements with V and J assigned. These tables miss some clones; where compared with another copy, unresolved V genes account for less than half of the shortfall, and the remainder is unexplained. V, J and clone size are taken as reported in that table, and D and trimming were inferred from the DNA itself. The sample table records roughly 230,000 clones; 70% to 85% of these occur just once. The ten largest make up approximately 3.1% of the sample.

The CDR3 runs 17 amino acids, cysteine and phenylalanine included. The sequence is cut down to CDR3 DNA, 51 bases in frame from base 1. According to the germline V gene, CDR1 reads KGHSH and CDR2 reads LQKENI. V loses 2 bases at its end and J loses 0 bases; junction bases beyond the gene matches: 6. The sample consisted of PBMCs or T cells enriched from blood (not recorded which). The sequence came from a woman aged 60-75 years who had recovered from COVID-19. The V gene is TRBV18 and the J gene is TRBJ1-5, with 8 bases matching TRBD1. The CDR3 protein sequence reads: CASSPEQGVFSNQPQHF. In nucleotide form, the sequence is TGTGCCAGCTCACCAGAACAGGGGGTATTTAGCAATCAGCCCCAGCATTTT.